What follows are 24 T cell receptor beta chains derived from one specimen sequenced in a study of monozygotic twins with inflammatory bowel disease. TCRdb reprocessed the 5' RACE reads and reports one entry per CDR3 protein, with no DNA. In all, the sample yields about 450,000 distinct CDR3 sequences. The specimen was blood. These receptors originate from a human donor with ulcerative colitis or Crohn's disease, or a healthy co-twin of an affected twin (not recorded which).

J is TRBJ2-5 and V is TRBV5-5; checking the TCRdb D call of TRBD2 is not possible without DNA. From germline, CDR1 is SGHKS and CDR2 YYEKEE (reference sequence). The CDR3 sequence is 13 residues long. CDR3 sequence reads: CASSPAIQETQYF.

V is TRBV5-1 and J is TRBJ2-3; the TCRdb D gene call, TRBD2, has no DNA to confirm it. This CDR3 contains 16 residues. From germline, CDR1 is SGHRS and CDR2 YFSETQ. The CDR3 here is CASSLGPTPSTDTQYF.

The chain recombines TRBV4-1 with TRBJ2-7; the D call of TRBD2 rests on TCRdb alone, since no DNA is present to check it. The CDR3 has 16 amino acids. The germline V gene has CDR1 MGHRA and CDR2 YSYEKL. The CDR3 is CASSQDWRGSSYEQYF.

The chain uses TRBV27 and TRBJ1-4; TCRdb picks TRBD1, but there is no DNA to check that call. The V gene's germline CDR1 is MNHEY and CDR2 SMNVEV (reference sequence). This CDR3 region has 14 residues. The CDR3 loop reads CASSLSRGDEKLFF.

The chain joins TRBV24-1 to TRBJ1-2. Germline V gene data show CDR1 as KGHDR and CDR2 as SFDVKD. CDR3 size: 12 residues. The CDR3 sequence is CATSDGVYGYTF.

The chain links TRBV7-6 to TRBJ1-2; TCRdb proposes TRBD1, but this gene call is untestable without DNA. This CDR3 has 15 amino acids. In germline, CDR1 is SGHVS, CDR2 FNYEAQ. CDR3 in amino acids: CASSTGPSEDYGYTF. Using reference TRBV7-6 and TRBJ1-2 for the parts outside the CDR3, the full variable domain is GAGVSQSPRYKVTKRGQDVALRCDPISGHVSLYWYRQALGQGPEFLTYFNYEAQQDKSGLPNDRFSAERPEGSISTLTIQRTEQRDSAMYRCASSTGPSEDYGYTFGSGTRLTVV.

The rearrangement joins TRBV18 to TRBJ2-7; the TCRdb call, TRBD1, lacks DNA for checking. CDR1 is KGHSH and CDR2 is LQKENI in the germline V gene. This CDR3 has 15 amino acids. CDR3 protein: CASSLGETSSYEQYF. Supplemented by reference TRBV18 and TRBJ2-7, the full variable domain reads NAGVMQNPRHLVRRRGQEARLRCSPMKGHSHVYWYRQLPEEGLKFMVYLQKENIIDESGMPKERFSAEFPKEGPSILRIQQVVRGDSAAYFCASSLGETSSYEQYFGPGTRLTVT.

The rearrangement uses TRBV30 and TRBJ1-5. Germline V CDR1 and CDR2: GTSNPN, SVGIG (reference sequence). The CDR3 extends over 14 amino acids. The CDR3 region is CAWSVGLGGQPQHF.

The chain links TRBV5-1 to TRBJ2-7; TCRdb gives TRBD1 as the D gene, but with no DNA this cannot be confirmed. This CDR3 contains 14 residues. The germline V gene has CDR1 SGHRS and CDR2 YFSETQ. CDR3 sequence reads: CASRNREETYEQYF.

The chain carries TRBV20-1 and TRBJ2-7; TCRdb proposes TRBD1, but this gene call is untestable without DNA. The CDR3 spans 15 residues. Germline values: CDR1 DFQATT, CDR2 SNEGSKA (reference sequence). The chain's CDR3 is CSARDSDRGLDEQYF.

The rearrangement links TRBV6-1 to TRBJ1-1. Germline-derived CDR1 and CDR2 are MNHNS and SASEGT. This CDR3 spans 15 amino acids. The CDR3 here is CASTKGTLMNTEAFF.

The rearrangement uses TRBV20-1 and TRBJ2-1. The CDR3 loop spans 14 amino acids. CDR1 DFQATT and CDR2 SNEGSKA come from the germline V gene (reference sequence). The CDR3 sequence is CVPSEESSYNEQFF.

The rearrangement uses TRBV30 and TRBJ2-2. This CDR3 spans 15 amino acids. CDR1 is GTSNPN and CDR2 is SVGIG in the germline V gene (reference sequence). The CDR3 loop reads CAWSVSGVGTGELFF.

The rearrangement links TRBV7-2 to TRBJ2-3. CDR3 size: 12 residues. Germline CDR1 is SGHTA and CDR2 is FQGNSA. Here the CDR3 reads CASSPFSDTQYF.

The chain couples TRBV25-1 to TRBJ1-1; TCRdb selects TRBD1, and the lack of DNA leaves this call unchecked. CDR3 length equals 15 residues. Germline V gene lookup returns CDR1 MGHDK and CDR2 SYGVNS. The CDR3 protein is CASRASDRDNTEAFF.

The CDR3 reads CASSSRGRVEQFF. The J gene is TRBJ2-1, the V gene TRBV6-5; no DNA is available, so the TRBD1 call from TCRdb remains unchecked. CDR1 MNHEY and CDR2 SVGAGI come from the germline V gene. This CDR3 spans 13 amino acids.

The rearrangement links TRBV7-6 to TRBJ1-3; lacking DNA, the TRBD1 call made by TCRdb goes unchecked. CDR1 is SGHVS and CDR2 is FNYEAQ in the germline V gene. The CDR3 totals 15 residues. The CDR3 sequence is CASSPTGGPGNTIYF.

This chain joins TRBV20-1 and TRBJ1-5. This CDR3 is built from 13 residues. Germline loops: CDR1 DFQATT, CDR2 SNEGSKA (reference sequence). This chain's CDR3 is CSADTENNQPQHF.

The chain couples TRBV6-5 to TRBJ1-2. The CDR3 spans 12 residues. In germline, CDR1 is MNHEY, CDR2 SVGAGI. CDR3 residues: CASSYSGYGYTF.

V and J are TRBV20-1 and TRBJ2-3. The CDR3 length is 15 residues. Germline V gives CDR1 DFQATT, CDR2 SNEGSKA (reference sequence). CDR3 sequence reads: CSAREFSRGTDTQYF.

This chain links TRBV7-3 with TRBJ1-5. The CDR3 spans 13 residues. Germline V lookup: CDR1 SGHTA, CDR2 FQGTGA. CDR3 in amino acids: CASSSGRNQPQHF.

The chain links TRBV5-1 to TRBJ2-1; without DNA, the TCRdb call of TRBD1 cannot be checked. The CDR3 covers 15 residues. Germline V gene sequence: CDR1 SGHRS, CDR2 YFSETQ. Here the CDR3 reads CASSRGGSSYNEQFF.

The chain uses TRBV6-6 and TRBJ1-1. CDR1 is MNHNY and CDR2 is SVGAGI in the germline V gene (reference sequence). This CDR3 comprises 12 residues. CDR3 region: CASKLDGTEAFF.

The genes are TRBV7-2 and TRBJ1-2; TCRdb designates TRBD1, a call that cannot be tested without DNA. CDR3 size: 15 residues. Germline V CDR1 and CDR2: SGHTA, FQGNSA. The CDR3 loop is CASSLEGTGDYGYTF.